This T cell receptor beta chain comes out of a study of spatial heterogeneity in lung cancer. Findings and caveats of the study: Blood showed ubiquitous tumor TCRs more often at resection than at routine follow-up.

From germline, CDR1 is SEHNR and CDR2 FQNEAQ (reference sequence). CDR3 size: 11 residues. Deletions cut 11 bases from V and 5 bases from J, with 13 bases between. TCRdb re-derived calls from the 5' RACE reads in MiXCR, one entry per CDR3 protein. The sample has some 39,000 distinct CDR3 sequences; under 7.5% are singletons. On this clonotype: The antigen is not known.

The time point was: sample taken at primary tumor resection. Material for sequencing was whole RNA from tumor, nontumor lung or frozen PBMC, left unsorted. This TCR was recovered from a female donor with early-stage non-small cell lung cancer. The chain links TRBV7-9 to TRBJ2-7, with D tentatively TRBD1 (5 bases). Source: PBMCs, taken at surgery. The CDR3: CAGAAADEQYF. The CDR3 DNA reads as TGTGCCGGGGCCGCCGCCGACGAGCAGTACTTC.